Each of the 2 T cell receptor beta chains below was sequenced from the same sample in a study of blood T cell repertoires in COVID-19. Produced via immunoSEQ multiplex PCR; TCRdb's table is partial and in-frame only. The table includes just over 150,000 clones, 85% detected once. Source material: peripheral blood. The receptor source for this set is a human donor with acute or convalescent COVID-19. The donor label of this sample is uncertain.

The chain combines TRBV6-5 with TRBJ1-6; 8 bases fit TRBD1. This CDR3 has 16 amino acids. The ends lost 1 base at V and 10 bases at J; junction bases unmatched: 9. From germline, CDR1 is MNHEY and CDR2 SVGAGI. The CDR3 sequence: CASSYLTGVWGSPLHF. CDR3 bases: TGTGCCAGCAGTTACTTGACAGGGGTTTGGGGATCACCCCTCCACTTT.

This clone showed up just once. The rearrangement links TRBV5-1 to TRBJ1-1; maybe TRBD1 (6 bases). Per germline, CDR1 SGHRS and CDR2 YFSETQ. V was clipped by 4 bases and J by 0 bases, with 16 bases between them. The CDR3 contains 16 residues. CDR3: CASSPDRTRLNTEAFF. The DNA for the CDR3 is TGCGCCAGCAGCCCTGACAGGACACGCCTGAACACTGAAGCTTTCTTT.